These T cell receptor beta chains were read from a single sample in a study of T-cell reconstitution after alpha-beta-depleted transplantation in children. TCRdb processed the PCR reads anew with MiXCR; each CDR3 protein has one entry. The table has 300,000 to 400,000 distinct CDR3 sequences, 15% to 20% seen once; the top ten hold around two fifths. Sequencing used PBMCs, mostly from graft donor cells, obtained 360 days after TCRalphabeta/CD19-depleted stem cell transplant. All receptors derive from a male patient aged 2 to 9 who had a stem cell transplant for acute lymphoblastic leukemia, so the T cells may come from the graft donor. Both conserved end residues are part of each CDR3. D genes are given only for firm matches. Size is stated for part of the rows, as once, few or many counts, or as a class when the clone is expanded.

d_call	clone_size	v_call	j_call	cdr3_nt	cdr3_aa
TRBD1	-	TRBV28	TRBJ2-5	TGTGCCAGCAGTTTTGACAGGGGTGAAGAGACCCAGTACTTC	CASSFDRGEETQYF
-	-	TRBV19	TRBJ2-1	TGTGCCAGTAGATTAGACCCCTCCTCCTACAATGAGCAGTTCTTC	CASRLDPSSYNEQFF
-	-	TRBV7-9	TRBJ2-5	TGTGCCAGCAGCTTCCGACAGTCCGGGGAGACCCAGTACTTC	CASSFRQSGETQYF
-	few	TRBV12-3/TRBV12-4	TRBJ2-7	TGTGCCAGCAGTGGGTTTTTGGGGGGCTACGAGCAGTACTTC	CASSGFLGGYEQYF
-	few	TRBV28	TRBJ2-1	TGTGCCAGCAGCCGGCCCGGGCGGAACAATGAGCAGTTCTTC	CASSRPGRNNEQFF
-	few	TRBV29-1	TRBJ2-2	TGCAGCGTCATACGTCCTACCGGGGAGCTGTTTTTT	CSVIRPTGELFF
-	many	TRBV10-2	TRBJ2-1	TGCGCCAGCACCGGTCTAGCCCACTCCTACAATGAGCAGTTCTTC	CASTGLAHSYNEQFF
TRBD1	-	TRBV9	TRBJ2-1	TGTGCCAGCAGCAACCGGGACAGGGGGGGTGAGCAGTTCTTC	CASSNRDRGGEQFF
-	few	TRBV4-3	TRBJ2-3	TGCGCCAGCAGCCAGACCTACAGCACAGATACGCAGTATTTT	CASSQTYSTDTQYF
-	-	TRBV6-1	TRBJ2-7	TGTGCCAGCCGGGGGCTTCCACAGTACGAGCAGTACTTC	CASRGLPQYEQYF
TRBD2	many	TRBV5-1	TRBJ2-1	TGCGCCAGACTAGCGGGAATCCCCTACAATGAGCAGTTCTTC	CARLAGIPYNEQFF
-	few	TRBV12-3/TRBV12-4	TRBJ2-7	TGTGCCAGCAGTTTAAACTCCAACTACGAGCAGTACTTC	CASSLNSNYEQYF
-	many	TRBV20-1	TRBJ2-3	TGCAGTGCTAGAGATCTGTATGATACGCAGTATTTT	CSARDLYDTQYF
-	-	TRBV6-1	TRBJ1-5	TGTGCCAGCAGTGAATATAGGACAATTCAGCCCCAGCATTTT	CASSEYRTIQPQHF
-	-	TRBV7-8	TRBJ2-2	TGTGCCAGCAGCTTAGCCAGGGTTAACACCGGGGAGCTGTTTTTT	CASSLARVNTGELFF
TRBD1	few	TRBV20-1	TRBJ2-5	TGCAGTGCTAGAAAGGACAGGGCCTCGAAGACCCAGTACTTC	CSARKDRASKTQYF
TRBD2	-	TRBV20-1	TRBJ2-3	TGCAGCGTCCCGCCCGGGACTAGCGTAGATACGCAGTATTTT	CSVPPGTSVDTQYF